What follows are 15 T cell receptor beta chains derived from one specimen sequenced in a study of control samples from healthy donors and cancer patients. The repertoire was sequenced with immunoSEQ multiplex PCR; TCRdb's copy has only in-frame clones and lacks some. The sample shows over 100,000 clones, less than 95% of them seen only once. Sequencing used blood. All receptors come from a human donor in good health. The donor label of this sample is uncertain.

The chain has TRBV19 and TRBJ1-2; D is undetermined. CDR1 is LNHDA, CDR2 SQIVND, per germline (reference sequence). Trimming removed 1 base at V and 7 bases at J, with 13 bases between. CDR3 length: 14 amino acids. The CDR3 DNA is TGTGCCAGTAGTATAGGATTCACAGAATTTGGCTACACCTTC. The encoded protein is CASSIGFTEFGYTF.

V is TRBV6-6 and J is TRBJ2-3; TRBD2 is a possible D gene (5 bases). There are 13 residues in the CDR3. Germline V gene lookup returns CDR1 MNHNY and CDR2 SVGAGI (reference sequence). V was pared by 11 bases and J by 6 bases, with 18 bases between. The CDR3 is CAGGPLALDTQYF. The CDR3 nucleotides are TGTGCCGGCGGCCCGCTAGCTTTGGATACGCAGTATTTT.

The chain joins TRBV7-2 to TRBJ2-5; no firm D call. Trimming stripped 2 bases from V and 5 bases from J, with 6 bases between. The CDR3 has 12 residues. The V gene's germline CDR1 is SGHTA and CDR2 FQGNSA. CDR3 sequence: CASSLFRETQYF. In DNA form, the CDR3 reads TGTGCCAGCAGCTTATTCCGGGAGACCCAGTACTTC.

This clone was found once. CDR3 in amino acids: CASSYVAGSSTDTQYF. In DNA form, the CDR3 reads TGTGCCAGCAGTTACGTGGCGGGATCTAGCACAGATACGCAGTATTTT. The gene calls are TRBV6-5 and TRBJ2-3, with D possibly matching TRBD2 (6 bases). The CDR3 has 16 amino acids. Per germline, CDR1 MNHEY and CDR2 SVGAGI. The germline V and J ends were trimmed by 2 bases and 0 bases, with 12 bases remaining between them.

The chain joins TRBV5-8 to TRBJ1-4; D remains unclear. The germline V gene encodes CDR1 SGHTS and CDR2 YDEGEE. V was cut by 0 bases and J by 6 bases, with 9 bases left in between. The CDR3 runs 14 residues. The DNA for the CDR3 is TGTGCCAGCAGCTTGGGCAGCGTGGATGAAAAACTGTTTTTT. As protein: CASSLGSVDEKLFF.

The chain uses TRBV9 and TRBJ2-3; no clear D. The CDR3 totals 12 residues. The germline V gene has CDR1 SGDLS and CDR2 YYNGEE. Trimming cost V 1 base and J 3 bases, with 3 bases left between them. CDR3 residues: CASSVLTDTQYF. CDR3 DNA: TGTGCCAGCAGCGTACTGACAGATACGCAGTATTTT.

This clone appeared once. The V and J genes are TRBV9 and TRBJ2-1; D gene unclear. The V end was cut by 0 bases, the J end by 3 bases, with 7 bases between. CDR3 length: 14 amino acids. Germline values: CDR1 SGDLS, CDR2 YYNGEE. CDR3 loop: CASSVVDNYNEQFF. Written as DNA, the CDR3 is TGTGCCAGCAGCGTAGTGGATAACTACAATGAGCAGTTCTTC.

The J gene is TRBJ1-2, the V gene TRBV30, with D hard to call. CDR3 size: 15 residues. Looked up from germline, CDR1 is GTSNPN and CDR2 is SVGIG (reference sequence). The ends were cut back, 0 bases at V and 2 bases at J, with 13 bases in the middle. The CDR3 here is CAWSVRQRDNYGYTF. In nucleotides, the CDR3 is TGTGCCTGGAGTGTACGGCAGCGAGACAACTATGGCTACACCTTC. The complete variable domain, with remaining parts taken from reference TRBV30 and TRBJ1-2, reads SQTIHQWPATLVQPVGSPLSLECTVEGTSNPNLYWYRQAAGRGLQLLFYSVGIGQISSEVPQNLSASRPQDRQFILSSKKLLLSDSGFYLCAWSVRQRDNYGYTFGSGTRLTVV.

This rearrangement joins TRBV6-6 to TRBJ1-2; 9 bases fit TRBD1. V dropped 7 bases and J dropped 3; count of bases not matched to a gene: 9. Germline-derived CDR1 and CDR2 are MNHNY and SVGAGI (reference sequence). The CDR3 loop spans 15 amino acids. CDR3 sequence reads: CASTETQGADYGYTF. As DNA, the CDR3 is TGTGCCAGCACCGAAACACAGGGGGCGGACTATGGCTACACCTTC.

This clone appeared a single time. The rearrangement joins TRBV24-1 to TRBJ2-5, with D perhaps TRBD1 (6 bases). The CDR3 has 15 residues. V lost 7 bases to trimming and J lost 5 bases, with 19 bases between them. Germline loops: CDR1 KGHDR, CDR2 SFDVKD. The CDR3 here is CATSATTGWIETQYF. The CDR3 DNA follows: TGTGCCACCAGCGCAACGACAGGTTGGATCGAGACCCAGTACTTC.

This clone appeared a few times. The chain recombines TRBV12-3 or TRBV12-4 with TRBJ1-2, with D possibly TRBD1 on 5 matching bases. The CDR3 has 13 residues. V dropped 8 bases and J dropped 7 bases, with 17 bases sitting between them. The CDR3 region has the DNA TGTGCCAGCTGGTCACGGGGCCTTGGTGGCTACACCTTC. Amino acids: CASWSRGLGGYTF.

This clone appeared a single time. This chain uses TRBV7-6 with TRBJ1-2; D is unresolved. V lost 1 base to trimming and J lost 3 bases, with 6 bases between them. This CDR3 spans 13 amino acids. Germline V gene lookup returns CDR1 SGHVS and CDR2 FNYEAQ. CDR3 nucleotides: TGTGCCAGCAGCTTAGTAGAGGACTATGGCTACACCTTC. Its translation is CASSLVEDYGYTF. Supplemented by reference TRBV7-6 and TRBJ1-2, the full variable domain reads GAGVSQSPRYKVTKRGQDVALRCDPISGHVSLYWYRQALGQGPEFLTYFNYEAQQDKSGLPNDRFSAERPEGSISTLTIQRTEQRDSAMYRCASSLVEDYGYTFGSGTRLTVV.

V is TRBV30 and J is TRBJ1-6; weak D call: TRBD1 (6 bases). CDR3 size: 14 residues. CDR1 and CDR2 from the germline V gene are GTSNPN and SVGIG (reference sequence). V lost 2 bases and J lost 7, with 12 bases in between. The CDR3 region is CAWSFGGRNSPLHF. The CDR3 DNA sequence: TGTGCCTGGAGTTTCGGGGGCCGCAATTCACCCCTCCACTTT.

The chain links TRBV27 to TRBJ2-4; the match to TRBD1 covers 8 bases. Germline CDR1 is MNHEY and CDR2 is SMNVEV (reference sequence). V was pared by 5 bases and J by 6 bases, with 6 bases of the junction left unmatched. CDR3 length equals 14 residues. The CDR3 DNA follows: TGTGCCAGCAGTCCAGGGGGCGGTGGAAACATTCAGTACTTC. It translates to CASSPGGGGNIQYF.

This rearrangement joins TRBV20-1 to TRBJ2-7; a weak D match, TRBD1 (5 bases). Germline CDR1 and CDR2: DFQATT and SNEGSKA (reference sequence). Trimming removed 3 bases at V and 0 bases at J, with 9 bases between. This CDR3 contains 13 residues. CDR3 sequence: CSASLGLSYEQYF. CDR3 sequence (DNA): TGCAGTGCTAGTTTGGGGCTCTCCTACGAGCAGTACTTC.